The rows below give T cell receptor beta chains drawn from one sample of a study of T cells after yellow fever vaccination. TCRdb redid the calling of the 5' RACE reads with MiXCR, one entry per CDR3 protein. The table has a few hundred thousand distinct CDR3 sequences, about 7% seen once. The sequenced sample was CD4+ T cells sorted from PBMCs, obtained 15 days after the yellow fever booster vaccination. The receptor source for this set is a man between 25 and 39 years old who received the YFV17D yellow fever vaccine. CDR3s include the opening cysteine and the closing phenylalanine or tryptophan. Fields, in order: clone size, V gene, D gene, J gene, CDR3 protein, CDR3 DNA. The D gene is left open where the match is weak. Clone size, where shown, is once, few, many, or a class for clones that have expanded.

NA,TRBV7-9,TRBD2,TRBJ2-7,CASTRTSGASYEQYF,TGTGCCAGCACCCGAACTAGCGGGGCATCCTACGAGCAGTACTTC
few,TRBV7-2,TRBD2,TRBJ2-1,CASSRLASNEQFF,TGTGCCAGCAGCCGACTAGCAAGCAATGAGCAGTTCTTC
many,TRBV21-1,NA,TRBJ2-7,CASSYPGQRDYEQYF,TGTGCCAGCAGCTACCCGGGACAGAGAGACTACGAGCAGTACTTC
few,TRBV20-1,NA,TRBJ2-3,CSAHGGLSTDTQYF,TGCAGTGCCCACGGGGGCCTTAGCACAGATACGCAGTATTTT
many,TRBV27,TRBD2,TRBJ2-7,CASSKSGTSGSGEQYF,TGTGCCAGCAGTAAATCCGGGACTAGCGGGAGCGGGGAGCAGTACTTC
many,TRBV6-5,TRBD2,TRBJ2-7,CASKPRREGRYEQYF,TGTGCCAGCAAACCTAGACGGGAGGGCCGCTACGAGCAGTACTTC
many,TRBV15,NA,TRBJ2-2,CATSRDRAGDDIGELFF,TGTGCCACCAGCAGAGATCGGGCAGGGGATGATATCGGGGAGCTGTTTTTT
NA,TRBV7-2,NA,TRBJ2-1,CASRQRSYNEQFF,TGTGCCAGCAGGCAAAGGAGCTACAATGAGCAGTTCTTC
NA,TRBV5-4,TRBD2,TRBJ2-5,CASSRRTSGEETRYF,TGTGCCAGCAGCCGTCGGACTAGCGGGGAAGAGACCCGGTACTTC
few,TRBV20-1,NA,TRBJ2-7,CSAPDGRSYEQYF,TGCAGTGCACCGGACGGACGGTCCTACGAGCAGTACTTC
few,TRBV12-3/TRBV12-4,NA,TRBJ2-2,CASSFRSSNTGELFF,TGTGCCAGCAGTTTTAGATCTTCGAACACCGGGGAGCTGTTTTTT
NA,TRBV6-1,NA,TRBJ1-3,CASGGGRAGNTIYF,TGTGCCAGCGGAGGGGGGAGGGCCGGAAACACCATATATTTT
NA,TRBV6-2/TRBV6-3,NA,TRBJ1-1,CASSYSGSRGMNTEAFF,TGTGCCAGCAGTTACTCGGGTAGTCGGGGAATGAACACTGAAGCTTTCTTT
many,TRBV5-6,NA,TRBJ2-2,CASSLNINTGELFF,TGTGCCAGCAGCTTGAACATCAACACCGGGGAGCTGTTTTTT
few,TRBV6-1,NA,TRBJ2-1,CASSRLQISYNEQFF,TGTGCCAGCAGCAGACTACAGATCTCCTACAATGAGCAGTTCTTC
few,TRBV7-2,NA,TRBJ1-5,CASSDNLVQPQHF,TGTGCCAGCAGCGACAACCTGGTTCAGCCCCAGCATTTT
few,TRBV3-1,NA,TRBJ2-3,CASSQFQGGADTQYF,TGTGCCAGCAGCCAATTCCAGGGTGGCGCAGATACGCAGTATTTT
once,TRBV5-1,TRBD2,TRBJ2-1,CAISSSGRGDEQFF,TGCGCCATCAGCTCGAGCGGGAGGGGCGATGAGCAGTTCTTC
NA,TRBV19,NA,TRBJ2-7,CSSSSQGSSYEQYF,TGTTCCAGTAGTTCACAGGGATCCTCCTACGAGCAGTACTTC
many,TRBV7-9,NA,TRBJ2-7,CASSWGVDEQYF,TGTGCCAGCAGCTGGGGCGTGGACGAGCAGTACTTC
NA,TRBV7-9,NA,TRBJ1-2,CASSLDGPTGGGYTF,TGTGCCAGCAGCTTAGACGGACCGACCGGGGGTGGCTACACCTTC
NA,TRBV12-3/TRBV12-4,NA,TRBJ2-5,CASSRQYGETQYF,TGTGCCAGCAGTCGTCAATACGGGGAGACCCAGTACTTC
few,TRBV7-8,NA,TRBJ2-5,CASSFREETQYF,TGTGCCAGCAGCTTTAGGGAGGAGACCCAGTACTTC
few,TRBV11-2,NA,TRBJ1-4,CASSLSLKLFF,TGTGCCAGCAGCTTATCGCTTAAACTGTTTTTT
many,TRBV12-3/TRBV12-4,NA,TRBJ2-1,CASSLAGGSLSEQFF,TGTGCCAGCAGTTTAGCGGGAGGCAGTTTAAGTGAGCAGTTCTTC
few,TRBV20-1,TRBD2,TRBJ2-1,CSAAGRREGFNEQFF,TGCAGTGCCGCTGGTCGGCGGGAGGGCTTCAATGAGCAGTTCTTC
many,TRBV5-1,NA,TRBJ1-5,CASSLEQGGQPQHF,TGCGCCAGCAGCTTGGAACAGGGCGGACAGCCCCAGCATTTT
few,TRBV18,NA,TRBJ2-7,CASSPPGRSSYEQYF,TGTGCCAGCTCACCACCGGGGAGGAGCTCCTACGAGCAGTACTTC
many,TRBV7-9,TRBD2,TRBJ2-1,CASSTLAGKRNNEQFF,TGTGCCAGCAGCACCTTAGCGGGCAAAAGAAACAATGAGCAGTTCTTC
many,TRBV12-3/TRBV12-4,NA,TRBJ2-2,CASRPQGAGELFF,TGTGCCAGCAGACCACAGGGCGCCGGGGAGCTGTTTTTT
few,TRBV30,TRBD1,TRBJ2-4,CAWETGGNIQYF,TGTGCCTGGGAGACAGGGGGGAACATTCAGTACTTC
many,TRBV25-1,NA,TRBJ2-2,CASRRPGGNTGELFF,TGTGCCAGCAGGCGGCCCGGGGGGAACACCGGGGAGCTGTTTTTT
NA,TRBV24-1,NA,TRBJ1-1,CATSVGGMNTEAFF,TGTGCCACCAGTGTTGGAGGCATGAACACTGAAGCTTTCTTT
few,TRBV7-9,NA,TRBJ2-2,CASSRDSSGELFF,TGTGCCAGCAGTCGGGACTCTTCCGGGGAGCTGTTTTTT
many,TRBV20-1,TRBD2,TRBJ2-3,CSARDNPSGSTDTQYF,TGCAGTGCTAGAGATAACCCTAGCGGCAGCACAGATACGCAGTATTTT
many,TRBV4-3,NA,TRBJ1-1,CASSQDPRVEEAFF,TGCGCCAGCAGCCAAGATCCTCGGGTCGAGGAAGCTTTCTTT
NA,TRBV29-1,NA,TRBJ1-3,CSVDESGNTIYF,TGCAGCGTTGATGAATCGGGAAACACCATATATTTT
NA,TRBV6-5,NA,TRBJ1-4,CASSSSSSPTNEKLFF,TGTGCCAGCAGTTCCTCAAGTTCCCCAACTAATGAAAAACTGTTTTTT
NA,TRBV12-3/TRBV12-4,NA,TRBJ2-6,CASTSLAGRYSGANVLTF,TGTGCCAGCACCTCACTGGCTGGGCGGTACTCTGGGGCCAACGTCCTGACTTTC
few,TRBV24-1,NA,TRBJ2-3,CATSDPGRGDTQYF,TGTGCCACCAGTGACCCGGGCAGGGGAGATACGCAGTATTTT
many,TRBV14,TRBD2,TRBJ2-1,CASSLSGSGYNEQFF,TGTGCCAGCAGCCTAAGCGGGAGTGGATACAATGAGCAGTTCTTC
few,TRBV5-1,NA,TRBJ2-4,CASSFLDRKNIQYF,TGCGCCAGCAGCTTCTTGGACAGAAAAAACATTCAGTACTTC
many,TRBV30,TRBD2,TRBJ2-7,CAWRGLAGSEQYF,TGTGCCTGGCGGGGACTAGCGGGAAGCGAGCAGTACTTC
NA,TRBV20-1,NA,TRBJ2-3,CSARDSVVRMVGDTQYF,TGCAGTGCTAGAGATTCCGTAGTGAGGATGGTCGGAGATACGCAGTATTTT